This TCR beta chain was captured in a study of spatial heterogeneity in lung cancer (dated 2019 in TCRdb). Turning to the overall study: More beta-chain than alpha-chain transcripts were consistently detected, likely reflecting higher beta-chain transcript abundance. In the raw uncorrected reads, each unique combination of TCR and UMI appeared on average more than ten times. The study quantitatively compared TCR alpha and beta repertoires across multiple tumor regions, matched nontumor lung and blood in non-small cell lung cancer. Nonsynonymous mutation counts, determined by whole-exome sequencing of tumor tissue, were related to TCR repertoire features. At surgery, both alpha and beta chains were TCR-sequenced in some 220 tumor regions, about 61 matched nontumor lung samples and a few dozen PBMC samples.

This clonotype has a count of ten or more. Its antigen is still unknown. Base qualities were left out, and no much larger clone turns up one base away. The time point label of this sample denotes: sample taken at primary tumor resection. The donors were some 76 patients from the lung TRACERx cohort who had early-stage, untreated non-small cell lung cancer. TCR sequencing used whole RNA extracted from tumor and nontumor lung tissue, or from cryopreserved PBMC samples, without cell sorting. Patients were selected for TCR sequencing only if sufficient RNA was available from at least two tumor regions. Broad study findings and their caveats: Ubiquitous expanded tumor TCRs were detected in blood more often at tumor resection than at routine follow-up. Confirming at a functional level the hypothesis that regional TCRs recognize regional mutations was considered to require additional single-cell paired TCR alpha and beta sequencing.

Libraries were built with 5' RACE. Sequencing used a NextSeq 500. To allow correction of PCR and sequencing errors, the TCR library protocol tagged every TCR cDNA molecule with a unique molecular identifier. The authors processed their data as follows. TCR identification, UMI-based error correction and CDR3 extraction were all carried out with Decombinator tools. TCRs above a frequency of 2 per 1,000, corresponding to the top 1% of the tumor frequency distribution, were defined as expanded. Each repertoire was subsampled 100 times to 5,000 TCRs, after which Renyi diversity was computed with the R vegan package. CDR3 similarity networks were built from amino acid triplet string-kernel similarity, connecting CDR3s with pairwise similarity above 0.82. TCRdb took the public reads, trimmed them with fastp at Q25, ran MiXCR for clone calling and kept in-frame beta chains. Each entry is one CDR3 protein sequence, shown with its most common DNA and genes. The V and J calls and clone size are TCRdb's, not the authors'. A total of fewer than 45,000 distinct CDR3 sequences appear in this sample, approximately 7% of them only once. The biggest ten clones account for about two fifths of the sample.

The germline V gene gives CDR1 as MNHEY and CDR2 as SVGAGI. V gives up 4 bases and J gives up 4 bases, and the segment between their germline ends measures 8 bases. There are 12 amino acids in the CDR3, from cysteine to phenylalanine inclusive. Just CDR3 DNA is preserved here, 36 bases in frame from base 1. The clonotype comes from a female donor with early-stage non-small cell lung cancer. Here the chain combines TRBV6-5 and TRBJ2-7; a weak D assignment points to TRBD1 (6 bases agree). The specimen comprised PBMCs, sampled at surgery. For the CDR3, the sequence is CASSSQGYEQYF. The sequenced DNA: TGTGCCAGCAGTTCCCAGGGGTACGAGCAGTACTTC.